This paragraph covers one TCR beta chain sequence. The source of the sample is a study of blood T cell repertoires in COVID-19. The wider study: PBMCs, B-cell-depleted T cells, or T cells provided the cDNA or gDNA that made up the material.

Trimming shortened V by 2 bases and J by 2 bases, and 16 bases separated the two germline ends. This CDR3 spans 17 amino acids. Germline assignment: CDR1 WNHNN and CDR2 SYGVQD (reference sequence). The authors' processing: Amplification with reference gene primers provided the estimates of nucleated cell counts. Data came from immunoSEQ multiplex PCR; TCRdb stores just in-frame clones and leaves some out. That table is the source of V, J and clone size, and D and trimming were worked out from the DNA. Here the sample spans around 100,000 clones, roughly 92% being singletons. While infection was still active, Seattle patients were enrolled and then followed longitudinally.

The sequenced sample consisted of peripheral blood. This receptor was taken from a woman in her 50s with COVID-19, enrolled during active disease. The chain uses TRBV10-1 and TRBJ2-1; tentatively, D is TRBD1 (5 bases). CDR3 in amino acids: CASSERGATGTYNEQFF. The CDR3 DNA reads TGCGCCAGCAGTGAGAGGGGCGCTACAGGCACCTACAATGAGCAGTTCTTC.